This TCR beta chain was obtained from a study of T cell changes during pregnancy in multiple sclerosis. Per the germline V gene, CDR1 is SQVTM and CDR2 is ANQGSEA. There are 13 residues in the CDR3. Losses at the gene ends were 5 bases for V and 6 bases for J; bases not matched to a gene: 9. This table comes from immunoSEQ multiplex PCR, and its TCRdb copy is limited to in-frame clones, with some not included. The sample shows about 20,000 clones, about 90% of them seen only once. The source of this sequence is a female donor in good health, enrolled as a control in a pregnancy study. This chain uses TRBV29-1 with TRBJ2-7; 8 bases are a match to TRBD1. The source material was CD8+ T cells from peripheral blood mononuclear cells, sampled in the second trimester of pregnancy. The CDR3 DNA reads as TGCAGCGTTCTCATGGACAGGGTGGCCGAGCAGTACTTC. The encoded protein is CSVLMDRVAEQYF.